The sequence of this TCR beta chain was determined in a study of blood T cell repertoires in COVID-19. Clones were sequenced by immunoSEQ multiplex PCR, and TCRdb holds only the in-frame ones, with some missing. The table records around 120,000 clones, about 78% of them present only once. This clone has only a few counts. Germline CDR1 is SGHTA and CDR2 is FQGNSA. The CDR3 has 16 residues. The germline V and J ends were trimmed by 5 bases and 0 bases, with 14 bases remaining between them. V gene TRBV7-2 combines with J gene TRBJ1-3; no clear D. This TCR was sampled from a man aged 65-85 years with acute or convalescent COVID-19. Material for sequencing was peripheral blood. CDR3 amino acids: CASSPRGSFSGNTIYF. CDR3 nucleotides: TGTGCCAGCAGCCCTCGAGGGTCCTTCTCTGGAAACACCATATATTTT.